Presented here are 2 T cell receptor beta chains from one specimen sequenced in a study of radiotherapy plus CTLA-4 blockade in lung cancer. The data were produced by immunoSEQ multiplex PCR, yet TCRdb's version contains in-frame clones alone and is incomplete. This table has around 44,000 clones, approximately 86% appearing once. Specimen: peripheral blood, collected from a patient treated with radiotherapy plus ipilimumab. These receptors came from a human donor with non-small cell lung cancer that progressed on radiotherapy plus ipilimumab. Some clones in this sample may be carry-over from other donors' samples.

J is TRBJ2-3 and V is TRBV7-2; 7 nucleotides line up with TRBD2. Germline-derived CDR1 and CDR2 are SGHTA and FQGNSA. The CDR3 runs to 13 residues. V shed 2 bases and J 7 bases; nucleotides not matched to a gene: 3. The CDR3 DNA reads TGTGCCAGCAGCTTAACTAGCGCACATACGCAGTATTTT. Amino acids: CASSLTSAHTQYF.

Remarks on this clone: Relative to the germline gene, one junction end is altered; a read error may explain this. The chain couples TRBV11-2 to TRBJ2-1; TRBD2 agrees at 11 bases. Germline CDR1 SGHAT, CDR2 FQNNGV. CDR3 size: 14 residues. CDR3 sequence (DNA): TGTGCCAGCAGCTTTACTAGCGGGAGCCCCAAAGGGATCTTC. This gives the protein CASSFTSGSPKGIF.